This T cell receptor beta chain was identified in a study of beta chain features in type 1 diabetes. All of the isolated RNA was reverse transcribed, so expressed TCRB transcripts were sequenced. Using immunoSEQ multiplex PCR, the repertoire was profiled, and TCRdb retains in-frame clones only, with some absent. The sample includes more than 95,000 clones, 15% to 20% of them seen just once. The V end was cut by 3 bases, the J end by 0 bases, with 10 bases between. Per germline, CDR1 SGDLS and CDR2 YYNGEE. This CDR3 comprises 14 residues. General study findings and limits: In every one of the four CD4+ subsets, TCRB CDR3s were moderately but significantly shorter in Type 1 diabetes patients.

This clone has just a few counts. What it binds is unknown. What was sequenced was central memory CD4+ T cells from blood. The V call is TRBV9, the J call TRBJ2-7; D gene ambiguous. The sequence derives from a man aged 18 to 30 with type 1 diabetes. The CDR3 nucleotides are TGTGCCAGCAGCGGGGGTCCCAGCTCCTACGAGCAGTACTTC. Residues: CASSGGPSSYEQYF.